This T cell receptor (beta chain) is from a study of cytomegalovirus exposure and HLA in healthy donors. Findings of the study overall: The study reported that TCR beta sequences accurately predicted HLA-A and HLA-B alleles in most subjects. Per published reports, the classifier diagnosed cytomegalovirus status with high specificity and sensitivity. Earlier analysis found most TCR beta V segments productive about 87% or about 30% of the time.

This CDR3 contains 16 residues. Per germline, CDR1 SSHAT and CDR2 FNYEAQ (reference sequence). The PCR had 60 Vbeta and 13 Jbeta primers. The table came from immunoSEQ multiplex PCR; TCRdb's copy has only in-frame clones and leaves some out. The data show under 150,000 clones, with about 80% seen just once and roughly 2% held by the top ten. A note on this clone: Its antigen is undetermined. At one of its ends the junction is not consistent with the germline gene, which may arise from a read error.

The sequence came from a man aged 18 to 29 in good health and CMV-seronegative. The sample consisted of PBMCs. V usage is TRBV7-7 and J usage is TRBJ2-2, with 7 bases that match TRBD2. Written as DNA, the CDR3 is TGTGCTAGCAGCTTACGCCTAGCGGACCCTAGAGGGGAGCTGTTTTTT. Its translation is CASSLRLADPRGELFF. Combining the CDR3 with reference TRBV7-7 and TRBJ2-2 gives the whole variable domain GAGVSQSPRYKVTKRGQDVTLRCDPISSHATLYWYQQALGQGPEFLTYFNYEAQPDKSGLPSDRFSAERPEGSISTLTIQRTEQRDSAMYRCASSLRLADPRGELFFGEGSRLTVL.